One sample yielded the 5 T cell receptor beta chains listed below, sequenced in a study of CD8 T cells in ankylosing spondylitis. Findings and limits, study-wide: There was a TCR beta motif, made of roughly eight highly homologous variants, that appeared characteristic of ankylosing spondylitis blood.

TCRdb recomputed calls from the 5' RACE reads with MiXCR, one row per CDR3 protein. The sample holds about 220,000 distinct CDR3 sequences; around 6.6% are singletons and the top ten take more than 13%. The antigens these receptors bind are not known. The sequencing input was blood, either unsorted or a sorted T cell fraction (not recorded which). All receptors come from a male donor with ankylosing spondylitis.

CDR3 loop: CASSLAGGWMDTQYF. The CDR3 region has the DNA TGTGCCAGCAGTTTAGCTGGTGGTTGGATGGATACGCAGTATTTT. The V call is TRBV12-3 or TRBV12-4, the J call TRBJ2-3; D gene ambiguous. V was pared by 0 bases and J by 6 bases, with 13 bases between. The CDR3 loop spans 15 amino acids.

V and J are TRBV27 and TRBJ1-5; D unresolved. The length of the CDR3 is 15 residues. Trimming cost V 3 bases and J 1 base, with 10 bases left between them. Germline CDR1 and CDR2: MNHEY and SMNVEV (reference sequence). The CDR3 is CASSFRSSSNQPQHF. CDR3 DNA sequence: TGTGCCAGCAGTTTTCGGAGTTCAAGCAATCAGCCCCAGCATTTT.

This clonotype was seen ten or more times. V is TRBV20-1 and J is TRBJ2-1; D not certain. Germline CDR1 is DFQATT and CDR2 is SNEGSKA (reference sequence). The CDR3 has 11 residues. Trimming removed 5 bases at V and 10 bases at J, with 12 bases between. CDR3 DNA: TGCAGTGCTCTCCCCGAATTAGAGCAGTTCTTC. This gives the protein CSALPELEQFF.

The rearrangement links TRBV6-4 to TRBJ2-6; D possibly corresponds to TRBD2 (5 bases). Germline CDR1 is MRHNA and CDR2 is SNTAGT. Trimming took off 2 bases at V and 11 bases at J, with 13 bases between the two ends. CDR3 length: 14 amino acids. CDR3 DNA: TGTGCCAGCAGTGACACCGGCCCGGGATACGTCCTGACTTTC. Protein product: CASSDTGPGYVLTF.

This clonotype was detected many times. The V call is TRBV7-2, the J call TRBJ1-5, with D perhaps TRBD1 (5 bases). Per germline, CDR1 SGHTA and CDR2 FQGNSA. The CDR3 is 15 residues long. Trimming pared 3 bases from V and 5 bases from J, leaving 14 bases between. The CDR3 reads CASSLGGRDDQPQHF. The CDR3 coding sequence is TGTGCCAGCAGCTTGGGCGGCAGGGACGATCAGCCCCAGCATTTT.